A single sample gave rise to the 17 T cell receptor beta chains below, sequenced in a study of shared clonotypes between healthy human individuals. Sequencing was performed with immunoSEQ multiplex PCR; in TCRdb, only in-frame clones are kept and a portion is missing. The sample shows more than 2 million clones, 90% to 95% of them seen only once. The sample was naive CD4+ T cells sorted from blood. Subset reported: CD45RA+ positively selected. The receptors shown here come from a young man in good health.

V is TRBV9 and J is TRBJ2-5, with D uncertain. The CDR3 length is 14 residues. The germline V gene encodes CDR1 SGDLS and CDR2 YYNGEE. The V gene lost 2 bases and the J gene lost 2 bases, with 10 bases spanning the gap. Here the CDR3 DNA reads TGTGCCAGCAGCGTCGGGCCGATTCAAGAGACCCAGTACTTC. Translation: CASSVGPIQETQYF.

This chain joins TRBV10-3 and TRBJ1-3; D is uncertain. V dropped 7 bases and J dropped 0 bases, with 10 bases sitting between them. CDR3 length equals 14 residues. CDR1 and CDR2 from the germline V gene are ENHRY and SYGVKD. The chain's CDR3 is CAIMGFSSGNTIYF. The CDR3 DNA reads TGTGCCATCATGGGCTTCTCCTCTGGAAACACCATATATTTT.

Comments on this clone: This sample includes further DNA sequences coding for the same CDR3. The V gene is TRBV4-1, the J gene TRBJ1-4; possible D gene TRBD1, 5 bases. The V and J ends lost 1 base and 7 bases respectively, with 10 bases between them. The CDR3 totals 14 residues. Germline V gene lookup returns CDR1 MGHRA and CDR2 YSYEKL. CDR3 DNA: TGCGCCAGCAGCCAAGTTCAGGGTTTTGAAAAACTGTTTTTT. This codes for CASSQVQGFEKLFF.

This clone came up once. The chain carries TRBV5-6 and TRBJ2-2, with a tentative D call TRBD1 (5 bases). Per germline, CDR1 SGHDT and CDR2 YYEEEE. Trimming stripped 5 bases from V and 1 base from J, with 15 bases between. The CDR3 contains 16 residues. CDR3 protein: CASSLRTIQNTGELFF. The CDR3 coding sequence is TGTGCCAGCAGTCTAAGGACAATACAGAACACCGGGGAGCTGTTTTTT.

The chain has TRBV27 and TRBJ1-1, with D perhaps TRBD1 (6 bases). With 3 bases removed from V and 1 base from J, the gap between germline ends came to 24 bases. CDR3 length equals 19 residues. CDR1 is MNHEY, CDR2 SMNVEV, per germline (reference sequence). The CDR3, as DNA: TGTGCCAGCAGTTTCCAACCCGACTGGGGGGCAAGGAAGAACACTGAAGCTTTCTTT. It is translated as CASSFQPDWGARKNTEAFF.

The gene calls are TRBV5-1 and TRBJ2-5; 8 nucleotides match TRBD2. V dropped 1 base and J dropped 2; count of bases not matched to a gene: 4. Looked up from germline, CDR1 is SGHRS and CDR2 is YFSETQ. CDR3 length: 15 residues. Here the CDR3 DNA reads TGCGCCAGCAGCTTGAAGGCGGGAGGTCAAGAGACCCAGTACTTC. This codes for CASSLKAGGQETQYF.

The V and J genes are TRBV19 and TRBJ1-6; D remains ambiguous. Trimming took off 8 bases at V and 13 bases at J, with 18 bases between the two ends. The germline gives CDR1 LNHDA, CDR2 SQIVND (reference sequence). This CDR3 is 13 amino acids long. For the CDR3, the DNA is TGTGCCAGTCCGAGGGTCCCCTCACTTCCCCTCCACTTT. It codes for CASPRVPSLPLHF.

The rearrangement links TRBV6-1 to TRBJ2-7; TRBD1 might be the D (6 bases). The CDR3 is 14 amino acids. In germline, CDR1 is MNHNS, CDR2 SASEGT. The V end lost 5 bases, the J end lost 0 bases, and 11 bases lay between the germline ends. CDR3: CASSTYRDSYEQYF. The CDR3 DNA reads as TGTGCCAGCAGTACTTACAGGGACTCCTACGAGCAGTACTTC.

Turning to this clone: The sample contains more than one DNA sequence encoding this CDR3. The gene calls are TRBV9 and TRBJ2-6; no firm D call. This CDR3 is built from 15 residues. The germline V gene has CDR1 SGDLS and CDR2 YYNGEE. Trimming cost V 2 bases and J 0 bases, with 6 bases left between them. CDR3 residues: CASSVSSSGANVLTF. The CDR3 DNA follows: TGTGCCAGCAGCGTGTCCAGCTCTGGGGCCAACGTCCTGACTTTC.

This clone has only one observation. This chain uses TRBV30 with TRBJ2-3, with TRBD2 matching 13 bases. The V segment lost 0 bases and the J segment 2 bases; nucleotides outside the gene matches: 14. Per germline, CDR1 GTSNPN and CDR2 SVGIG (reference sequence). CDR3 size: 20 residues. The CDR3 reads CAWSVSRTSGGLRYTDTQYF. The CDR3 DNA sequence: TGTGCCTGGAGTGTCTCTCGGACTAGCGGGGGCCTAAGGTACACAGATACGCAGTATTTT.

Points on this clone: Germline is not matched at one junction end, which may reflect a read error. At the DNA level, this CDR3 is encoded by other sequences in the same sample as well. This chain uses TRBV5-1 with TRBJ2-3, with 11 bases aligning to TRBD2. CDR3 length: 16 residues. The germline CDR1 and CDR2 sequences are SGHRS and YFSETQ. CDR3 in amino acids: CASSFGTSGSTDTQYF. Here the CDR3 DNA reads TGTGCCAGCAGCTTTGGGACTAGCGGTAGCACAGATACGCAGTATTTT. Complete variable domain (other parts from reference TRBV5-1 and TRBJ2-3): KAGVTQTPRYLIKTRGQQVTLSCSPISGHRSVSWYQQTPGQGLQFLFEYFSETQRNKGNFPGRFSGRQFSNSRSEMNVSTLELGDSALYLCASSFGTSGSTDTQYFGPGTRLTVL.

The J gene is TRBJ1-3, the V gene TRBV6-5; D is unresolved. This CDR3 spans 14 amino acids. Trimming cost V 5 bases and J 4 bases, with 12 bases left between them. The germline V gene encodes CDR1 MNHEY and CDR2 SVGAGI. CDR3 protein: CASSRPGRGNTIYF. CDR3 DNA: TGTGCCAGCAGTCGCCCAGGAAGGGGAAACACCATATATTTT.

In its sample, this clone was seen once. The chain employs TRBV2 and TRBJ2-2; D ambiguous. In germline, CDR1 is SNHLY, CDR2 FYNNEI. The CDR3 loop spans 13 amino acids. The ends were cut back, 7 bases at V and 6 bases at J, with 12 bases in the middle. The CDR3 here is CASTGSGAGELFF. CDR3 DNA sequence: TGTGCCAGCACCGGCTCTGGCGCCGGGGAGCTGTTTTTT.

The chain joins TRBV6-1 to TRBJ2-5; D assignment may be TRBD1 or TRBD2 (5 bases each). Deletions cut 6 bases from V and 5 bases from J, with 13 bases between. CDR1 and CDR2 from the germline V gene are MNHNS and SASEGT. This CDR3 region has 13 residues. CDR3 sequence (DNA): TGTGCCAGCAGGGGGGTTGTCGGTGAGACCCAGTACTTC. It encodes CASRGVVGETQYF.

This chain links TRBV30 with TRBJ1-5; 7 bases match TRBD1. The V segment lost 6 bases and the J segment 5 bases; nucleotides outside the gene matches: 10. There are 14 residues in the CDR3. Germline CDR1 and CDR2: GTSNPN and SVGIG (reference sequence). Here the CDR3 reads CACTTGINDQPQHF. Here the CDR3 DNA reads TGTGCCTGTACGACAGGGATTAATGATCAGCCCCAGCATTTT.

J is TRBJ2-7 and V is TRBV10-3; 12 bases match TRBD1. The CDR3 length is 15 residues. Germline V gene sequence: CDR1 ENHRY, CDR2 SYGVKD. With 3 bases clipped from V and 9 bases from J, the junction kept 9 bases outside the gene matches. The CDR3: CAISDGTGGFLGQYF. The CDR3 region has the DNA TGTGCCATCAGTGATGGGACAGGGGGCTTCTTGGGGCAGTACTTC.

The chain carries TRBV6-5 and TRBJ2-7; 7 bases map to TRBD1. Trimming at V came to 5 bases and at J to 3 bases, leaving 7 bases not matched to a gene. This CDR3 comprises 14 residues. The V gene's germline CDR1 is MNHEY and CDR2 SVGAGI. This CDR3 is CASSPIWDSYEQYF. DNA of the CDR3: TGTGCCAGCAGTCCCATCTGGGACAGCTACGAGCAGTACTTC.